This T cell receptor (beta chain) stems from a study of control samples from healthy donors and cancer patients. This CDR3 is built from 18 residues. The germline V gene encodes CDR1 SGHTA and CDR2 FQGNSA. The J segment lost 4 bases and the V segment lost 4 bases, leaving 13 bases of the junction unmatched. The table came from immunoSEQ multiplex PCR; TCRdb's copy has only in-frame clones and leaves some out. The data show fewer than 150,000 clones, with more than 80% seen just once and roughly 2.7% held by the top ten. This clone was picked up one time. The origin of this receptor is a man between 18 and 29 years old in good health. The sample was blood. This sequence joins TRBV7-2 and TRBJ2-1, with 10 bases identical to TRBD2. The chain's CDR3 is CASSSGLTRTSGYNEQFF. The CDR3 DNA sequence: TGTGCCAGCAGCTCAGGGTTGACGCGGACTAGCGGATACAATGAGCAGTTCTTC.